One and the same sample provided the 8 T cell receptor beta chains below, sequenced in a study of T cell repertoires in cytomegalovirus infection (dated by TCRdb to the late 2010s). Instrument used: Illumina HiSeq 1500. TCRdb passed the public sequencing reads through fastp at Q25 and MiXCR, retaining productive beta sequences. Rows merge per CDR3 protein into single entries with the most common DNA and genes. The sample table records around 280,000 distinct CDR3 sequences; roughly 13% of these occur just once. 7% to 9.5% of the sample comes from the top ten. The sequenced sample was PBMCs. Receptors were obtained from a human donor in good health (CMV status not recorded). Some clones in this sample may be carry-over from other donors' samples.

The rearrangement links TRBV2 to TRBJ2-3, with D possibly being TRBD1 (7 bases). Per the germline V gene, CDR1 is SNHLY and CDR2 is FYNNEI. V lost 7 bases and J lost 4, with 18 bases in between. This CDR3 comprises 15 residues. The CDR3 here is CASIPRDRGADTQYF. CDR3 sequence (DNA): TGTGCCAGCATTCCGCGGGACAGAGGAGCAGATACGCAGTATTTT.

The sample holds a few counts of this clonotype. The rearrangement uses TRBV28 and TRBJ2-7; 10 bases map to TRBD1. The length of the CDR3 is 15 residues. J was trimmed by 6 bases and V by 4 bases; bases with no gene match: 9. Germline loops: CDR1 MDHEN, CDR2 SYDVKM. DNA for the CDR3: TGTGCCAGCAGTTCCCAGGGACAGGGGCTTTCCGAGCAGTACTTC. Protein product: CASSSQGQGLSEQYF.

The rearrangement links TRBV7-3 to TRBJ2-3, with 12 nucleotides matching TRBD2. J gave up 5 bases and V 5 bases, and 5 bases lay outside the gene matches. The CDR3 extends over 15 amino acids. CDR1 is SGHTA and CDR2 is FQGTGA in the germline V gene. The CDR3 reads CASSPSGGAIDTQYF. CDR3 DNA: TGTGCCAGCAGCCCTAGCGGGGGGGCAATAGATACGCAGTATTTT.

To note about this clonotype: A much larger clone differs by one base, so this may be a read error. This is likely a read error, given that the CDR3 carries no conserved phenylalanine or tryptophan at its end. V gene TRBV7-6 combines with J gene TRBJ2-5; 8 bases are a match to TRBD2. This CDR3 is 16 amino acids long. V dropped 7 bases and J dropped 3; count of bases not matched to a gene: 13. From germline, CDR1 is SGHVS and CDR2 FNYEAQ. The CDR3 protein is CASTLFGGGTEETQYL. DNA of the CDR3: TGTGCCAGCACCCTTTTTGGCGGGGGGACCGAAGAGACCCAGTACCTC.

The gene calls are TRBV6-4 and TRBJ1-2, with D tentatively TRBD1 (5 bases). V was clipped by 0 bases and J by 9 bases, with 8 bases between them. From germline, CDR1 is MRHNA and CDR2 SNTAGT. The CDR3 loop spans 12 amino acids. The CDR3 here is CASSDSYRRYTF. CDR3 nucleotide sequence: TGTGCCAGCAGTGACTCTTACAGGCGCTACACCTTC.

Many counts were recorded for this clonotype. The chain carries TRBV7-9 and TRBJ2-3; D may be TRBD2 (6 bases). Germline-derived CDR1 and CDR2 are SEHNR and FQNEAQ (reference sequence). The germline V and J ends were trimmed by 5 bases and 4 bases, with 16 bases remaining between them. The CDR3 is made up of 15 amino acids. The CDR3 here is CASSPKTRTPDTQYF. CDR3 DNA: TGTGCCAGCAGCCCCAAGACTAGAACTCCAGATACGCAGTATTTT.

This clonotype was recorded many times. The rearrangement joins TRBV6-5 to TRBJ1-5, with unresolved D. The CDR3 extends over 16 amino acids. The germline V gene encodes CDR1 MNHEY and CDR2 SVGAGI. V was cut by 0 bases and J by 6 bases, with 15 bases left in between. The CDR3 DNA reads as TGTGCCAGCAGTTACTCCGGACGGCGGGGTGTTCAGCCCCAGCATTTT. Translation: CASSYSGRRGVQPQHF.

This clonotype showed up many times. The chain carries TRBV7-3 and TRBJ1-1; no reliable D call. The CDR3 loop spans 16 amino acids. V was cut by 0 bases and J by 7 bases, with 18 bases left in between. Germline-derived CDR1 and CDR2 are SGHTA and FQGTGA. CDR3 DNA: TGTGCCAGCAGCTTAACCCCAGGACCCAAACCACTTGAAGCTTTCTTT. It translates to CASSLTPGPKPLEAFF.